This TCR beta chain emerged from a study of regulatory T cells in long-lasting Graves disease. Overall study: Persistent Graves' disease denoted over 5 years of antithyroid drugs plus positive TSH receptor antibodies.

V shed 1 base and J 4 bases; nucleotides not matched to a gene: 6. Germline CDR1 and CDR2: DFQATT and SNEGSKA (reference sequence). This CDR3 comprises 15 residues. Findings and limits, study-wide: Newly diagnosed patients shared about a thousand public clonotypes; persistent patients shared approximately 2,700. Rather than thyroid tissue, only peripheral blood underwent study.

Both iRepertoire HTBI primers and Arm-PCR of CDR3 regions were used to build the TCR beta libraries. From the multiplex PCR reads, TCRdb called clonotypes with MiXCR, one entry per CDR3 protein. The profile covers about 450,000 distinct CDR3 sequences, with about a quarter appearing a single time and over 25% taken by the ten largest. Indicated time point: persistent/refractory GD, antithyroid drugs over 5 years with positive TRAb. PBMCs provided the RNA from which the TCR library was made. A blood draw put approximately 9 milliliters of peripheral blood into EDTA tubes. This clonotype was found many times. Its antigen is not known.

This chain joins TRBV20-1 and TRBJ2-5; the match to TRBD2 covers 10 bases. Sequences were derived from peripheral blood mononuclear cells (PBMCs), sampled when the disease was refractory, from a patient treated with antithyroid drugs. The TCR sequence derives from a female donor with Graves disease. The CDR3, as DNA: TGCAGTGCTAGAGGGCTAGCGGGAGCAGGAGAGACCCAGTACTTC. It translates to CSARGLAGAGETQYF.